This record covers a single T cell receptor (beta chain). Per the study methods: Amplification with reference gene primers provided the estimates of nucleated cell counts. Sequencing was performed with immunoSEQ multiplex PCR; in TCRdb, only in-frame clones are kept and a portion is missing. V and J calls and clone size follow that table, whereas D and trimming were derived from the DNA. Of about 75,000 clones listed, almost 90% were seen once; the top ten hold around 2.5%. These data come from a study of blood T cell repertoires in COVID-19. Study in general: The samples span acute and convalescent COVID-19 from the United States, Italy and Spain. T cells, B-cell-depleted T cells, or PBMCs supplied cDNA or gDNA.

Trimming took 8 bases from V and 6 from J; bases not matched to a gene: 11. Germline CDR1 is LNHDA and CDR2 is SQIVND (reference sequence). This CDR3 has 15 amino acids. The sample was peripheral blood. The TCR comes from a human donor in a cohort sampled during active COVID-19. The chain carries TRBV19 and TRBJ1-5, with 9 bases identical to TRBD1. The CDR3 nucleotides read TGTGCCAGTGAGGATCAACAGGGGGCGGGTCAGCCCCAGCATTTT. It encodes CASEDQQGAGQPQHF.